The 11 T cell receptor beta chains reported below all come from one sample, sequenced in a study of blood T cells in healthy people across ages. A second PCR, run for about 7 to 11 cycles, used a sample-barcoded 5' primer plus a J-beta primer mix. Each CDR3 protein gets one entry after TCRdb re-called the 5' RACE reads with MiXCR. The sample has about 1 million distinct CDR3 sequences; under 45% are singletons. Sequencing was carried out using blood. The origin of the receptors is a woman aged 60 to 75 in good health.

The chain couples TRBV20-1 to TRBJ2-7, with 7 bases that match TRBD2. The CDR3 has 13 residues. Per germline, CDR1 DFQATT and CDR2 SNEGSKA (reference sequence). With V trimmed by 4 bases and J by 0 bases, 3 bases remained unmatched. The CDR3 here is CSAIRDYSYEQYF. The CDR3 region has the DNA TGCAGTGCTATCCGGGACTACTCCTACGAGCAGTACTTC.

This clonotype was recorded a few times. The chain recombines TRBV4-1 with TRBJ1-6; unclear D gene. Trimming stripped 2 bases from V and 3 bases from J, with 17 bases between. Germline lookup yields CDR1 MGHRA and CDR2 YSYEKL. The CDR3 has 18 amino acids. CDR3 sequence (DNA): TGCGCCAGCAGCCAATTTCCCGAGGCGCCCTACTATAATTCACCCCTCCACTTT. Protein product: CASSQFPEAPYYNSPLHF.

J is TRBJ1-2 and V is TRBV3-1; tentatively, D is TRBD1 (5 bases). The V end lost 4 bases, the J end lost 7 bases, and 19 bases lay between the germline ends. In germline, CDR1 is LGHDT, CDR2 YNNKEL (reference sequence). The CDR3 is 15 amino acids. CDR3 loop: CASSPMRAGRGGYTF. Here the CDR3 DNA reads TGTGCCAGCAGCCCCATGAGGGCGGGGAGGGGTGGCTACACCTTC.

Ten or more counts support this clonotype. The chain uses TRBV6-1 and TRBJ1-4, with D hard to call. The V end lost 2 bases, the J end lost 3 bases, and 13 bases lay between the germline ends. Germline V lookup: CDR1 MNHNS, CDR2 SASEGT. CDR3 size: 16 residues. For the CDR3, the DNA is TGTGCCAGCAGTGAATTCAGCGGTCGGTCTAATGAAAAACTGTTTTTT. Its translation: CASSEFSGRSNEKLFF.

This sequence joins TRBV20-1 and TRBJ2-3; D perhaps matches TRBD2 (5 bases). CDR3 length: 14 residues. The V end was cut by 0 bases, the J end by 2 bases, with 9 bases between. Per the germline V gene, CDR1 is DFQATT and CDR2 is SNEGSKA (reference sequence). The CDR3 reads CSARDSGNTDTQYF. The DNA of the CDR3 is TGCAGTGCTAGAGATTCGGGGAACACAGATACGCAGTATTTT.

The sample holds a few counts of this clonotype. The V and J genes are TRBV7-2 and TRBJ2-3; TRBD2 matches 11 bases. Germline CDR1 SGHTA, CDR2 FQGNSA. The V segment lost 3 bases and the J segment 3 bases; nucleotides outside the gene matches: 8. This CDR3 has 17 residues. CDR3 region: CASSFPLAGGLTDTQYF. CDR3 bases: TGTGCCAGCAGCTTCCCGCTAGCGGGAGGATTAACAGATACGCAGTATTTT.

This clonotype was detected only once. The chain is built from TRBV10-3 and TRBJ2-3; D call uncertain. Germline CDR1 reads ENHRY; CDR2 reads SYGVKD. The CDR3 runs to 12 residues. V was clipped by 6 bases and J by 2 bases, with 6 bases between them. The CDR3 sequence is CAIRDHTDTQYF. The CDR3 DNA sequence: TGTGCCATCAGGGACCACACAGATACGCAGTATTTT.

The chain recombines TRBV28 with TRBJ2-5; maybe TRBD2 (5 bases). Matching the DNA end better, TRBJ2-7 makes the J call doubtful. CDR1 MDHEN and CDR2 SYDVKM come from the germline V gene. The CDR3 sequence is 14 residues long. In DNA, the CDR3 is TGTGCCAGCAGTATGGCGGGCCCTGTTCCCGAGCAGTACTTC. It encodes CASSMAGPVPEQYF.

This clonotype was counted a few times. The V gene is TRBV6-2 or TRBV6-3, the J gene TRBJ2-3; 8 bases are a match to TRBD2. J gave up 2 bases and V 2 bases, and 12 bases lay outside the gene matches. This CDR3 region has 18 residues. Germline V gene sequence: CDR1 MNHEY, CDR2 SVGEGT. The DNA of the CDR3 is TGTGCCAGCAGTTACGAGGATTATAGCGGGACGATCACAGATACGCAGTATTTT. Its protein product is CASSYEDYSGTITDTQYF.

The V and J genes are TRBV18 and TRBJ2-3; D could derive from TRBD1 or TRBD2 (5 bases each). The V gene lost 3 bases and the J gene lost 0 bases, with 7 bases spanning the gap. Germline V CDR1 and CDR2: KGHSH, LQKENI. The CDR3 consists of 14 residues. The DNA for the CDR3 is TGTGCCAGCTCACCGAGGGACAGCACAGATACGCAGTATTTT. It is translated as CASSPRDSTDTQYF. Filled out from reference TRBV18 and TRBJ2-3, the complete variable domain reads NAGVMQNPRHLVRRRGQEARLRCSPMKGHSHVYWYRQLPEEGLKFMVYLQKENIIDESGMPKERFSAEFPKEGPSILRIQQVVRGDSAAYFCASSPRDSTDTQYFGPGTRLTVL.

This sequence joins TRBV12-3 or TRBV12-4 and TRBJ1-4; TRBD1 agrees at 9 bases. CDR3 size: 14 residues. After removal of 6 bases from V and 5 bases from J, the junction contained 4 bases not matched to a gene. This chain's CDR3 is CASSGTGRNEKLFF. The CDR3, as DNA: TGTGCCAGCAGCGGGACAGGGAGGAATGAAAAACTGTTTTTT.